This entry lists 2 T cell receptor beta chains sequenced from one sample in a study of T cells after yellow fever vaccination. One entry per CDR3 protein, called by TCRdb with MiXCR from the 5' RACE reads. The profile covers approximately 580,000 distinct CDR3 sequences, with around a sixth appearing a single time and approximately 15% taken by the ten largest. This material consisted of PBMCs, taken about 5 days after the first yellow fever vaccination. The receptors shown here come from a man aged 18-30 years who received the YFV17D yellow fever vaccine.

J is TRBJ2-2 and V is TRBV7-8; 9 bases are a match to TRBD2. The CDR3 consists of 15 residues. Trimming removed 8 bases from V and 4 bases from J; junction bases left unmatched: 8. CDR1 and CDR2 from the germline V gene are SGHVS and FQNEAQ. The CDR3 DNA is TGTGCCAGCCAATTGGCGGGGGGGGGCACCGGGGAGCTGTTTTTT. Its translation is CASQLAGGGTGELFF.

This clonotype was recorded at least ten times. The chain links TRBV27 to TRBJ2-5, with D maybe TRBD2 (7 bases). Germline V lookup: CDR1 MNHEY, CDR2 SMNVEV (reference sequence). The germline V and J ends were trimmed by 2 bases and 5 bases, with 12 bases remaining between them. The CDR3 covers 14 residues. The CDR3 region is CASSLGRGMETQYF. CDR3 DNA: TGTGCCAGCAGTTTAGGGAGGGGGATGGAGACCCAGTACTTC.